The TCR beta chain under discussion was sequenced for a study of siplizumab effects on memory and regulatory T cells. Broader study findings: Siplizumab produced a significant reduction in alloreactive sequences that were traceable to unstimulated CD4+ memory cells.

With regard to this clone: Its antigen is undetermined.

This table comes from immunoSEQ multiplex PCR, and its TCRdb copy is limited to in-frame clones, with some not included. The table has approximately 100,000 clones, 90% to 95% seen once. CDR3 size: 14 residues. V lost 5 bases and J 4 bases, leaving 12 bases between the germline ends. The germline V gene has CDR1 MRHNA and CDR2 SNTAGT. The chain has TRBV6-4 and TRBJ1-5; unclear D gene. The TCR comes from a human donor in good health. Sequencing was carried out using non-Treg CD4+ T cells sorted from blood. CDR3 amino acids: CASSPSWENQPQHF. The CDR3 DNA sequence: TGTGCCAGCAGTCCAAGTTGGGAGAATCAGCCCCAGCATTTT.